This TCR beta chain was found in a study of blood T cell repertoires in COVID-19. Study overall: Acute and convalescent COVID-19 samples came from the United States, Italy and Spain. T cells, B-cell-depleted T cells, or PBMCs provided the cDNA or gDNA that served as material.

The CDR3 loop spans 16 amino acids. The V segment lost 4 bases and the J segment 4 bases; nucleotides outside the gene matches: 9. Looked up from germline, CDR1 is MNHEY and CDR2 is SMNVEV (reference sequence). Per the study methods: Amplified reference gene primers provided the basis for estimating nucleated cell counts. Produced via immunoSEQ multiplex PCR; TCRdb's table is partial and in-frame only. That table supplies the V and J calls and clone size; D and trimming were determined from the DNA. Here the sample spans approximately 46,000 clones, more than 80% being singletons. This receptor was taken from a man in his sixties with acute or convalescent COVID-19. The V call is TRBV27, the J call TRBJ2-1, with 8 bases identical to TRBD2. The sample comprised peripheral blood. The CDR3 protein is CASSSSAGEEYNEQFF. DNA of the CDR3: TGTGCCAGCAGTTCCTCAGCGGGAGAGGAGTACAATGAGCAGTTCTTC.